The next 26 T cell receptor beta chains were all read from a single sample in a study of post-analysis software for immune sequencing data (dated by TCRdb to the mid-2010s). The library relied on PCR. Sequenced on an Illumina HiSeq 2500. To reduce PCR and sequencing biases, unique molecular identifiers were built into the TCR beta cDNA libraries. The raw public data were reprocessed by TCRdb itself: fastp quality trimming at Q25, MiXCR clonotype calling, in-frame beta chains only. Each entry merges the rows of one CDR3 protein and shows their most common DNA and genes. The sample profile shows around 400,000 distinct CDR3 sequences; around 33% of them were found once. 13% of the sample goes to the ten largest clones. These TCRs are of unknown antigen specificity. The research as a whole found: Roughly 5 TRBV segments, including TRBV5-6, TRBV5-1 and TRBV20-1, were significantly more frequent in patients than controls.

The specimen was blood. All receptors derive from a girl between 10 and 17 years old with multiple sclerosis.

Concerning this clonotype itself: Germline and junction disagree at one end, which may indicate a read error. The chain employs TRBV13 and TRBJ2-7; 9 nucleotides align to TRBD2. CDR1 is PRHDT, CDR2 FYEKMQ, per germline (reference sequence). CDR3 length: 15 amino acids. The CDR3 region is CAGSLGAGGPYEQYF. In nucleotides, the CDR3 is TGTGCCGGCAGCTTAGGGGCGGGGGGGCCCTACGAGCAGTACTTC.

This chain connects TRBV6-1 to TRBJ2-7; 7 bases align to TRBD1. J lost 1 base, V lost 1 base, and 4 bases had no gene match. The CDR3 sequence is 15 residues long. CDR1 MNHNS and CDR2 SASEGT come from the germline V gene. CDR3 loop: CASSEGQGRSYEQYF. CDR3 in DNA: TGTGCCAGCAGTGAAGGACAGGGAAGGTCCTACGAGCAGTACTTC.

This clonotype was seen a handful of times. V is TRBV6-4 and J is TRBJ2-4; 9 bases fit TRBD1. The CDR3 has 14 amino acids. The J segment lost 9 bases and the V segment lost 0 bases, leaving 3 bases of the junction unmatched. Germline-derived CDR1 and CDR2 are MRHNA and SNTAGT. The CDR3 region is CASSDSRQGGIQYF. The CDR3 nucleotides are TGTGCCAGCAGTGACTCGAGACAGGGGGGCATTCAGTACTTC.

The CDR3 region has the DNA TGTGCCAGCAGCTTAGGAGCGGGGGGCAGCTCCTACGAGCAGTACTTC. Translated: CASSLGAGGSSYEQYF. J is TRBJ2-7 and V is TRBV7-9; 9 positions agree with TRBD2. From germline, CDR1 is SEHNR and CDR2 FQNEAQ (reference sequence). The CDR3 spans 16 residues. V dropped 1 base and J dropped 0; count of bases not matched to a gene: 4.

A few counts support this clonotype. The chain links TRBV20-1 to TRBJ2-7; 7 positions agree with TRBD1. CDR3 length: 14 amino acids. V lost 3 bases and J lost 1; bases outside the gene matches: 6. The germline CDR1 and CDR2 sequences are DFQATT and SNEGSKA (reference sequence). For the CDR3, the DNA is TGCAGTGCTAGGGAACGGACAGGTTCCTACGAGCAGTACTTC. Encoded protein: CSARERTGSYEQYF.

There are a few counts of this clonotype. The genes are TRBV25-1 and TRBJ2-1, with D hard to call. The V end was cut by 5 bases, the J end by 12 bases, with 14 bases between. This CDR3 has 12 amino acids. Germline V CDR1 and CDR2: MGHDK, SYGVNS. The CDR3 sequence: CASSPIETLQFF. The CDR3, as DNA: TGTGCCAGCAGTCCTATTGAGACATTGCAGTTCTTC.

This clonotype was observed a handful of times. The V gene is TRBV12-3 or TRBV12-4, the J gene TRBJ1-4, with a possible D match to TRBD1 (6 bases). V dropped 3 bases and J dropped 7 bases, with 9 bases sitting between them. The CDR3 loop spans 13 amino acids. The CDR3 nucleotides read TGTGCCAGCAGTTTTTACAGGGCTGAAAAACTGTTTTTT. It is translated as CASSFYRAEKLFF.

The chain couples TRBV9 to TRBJ2-1, with D unresolved. Germline V gene data show CDR1 as SGDLS and CDR2 as YYNGEE. The V end was cut by 0 bases, the J end by 12 bases, with 13 bases between. CDR3 length: 13 residues. DNA of the CDR3: TGTGCCAGCAGCGTAGATGAAAGGTTAGGGCAGTTCTTC. It is translated as CASSVDERLGQFF.

This clonotype came up a few times. The chain combines TRBV24-1 with TRBJ1-1, with TRBD1 as a possible D gene (5 bases). This CDR3 has 14 amino acids. Trimming pared 9 bases from V and 5 bases from J, leaving 18 bases between. CDR1 is KGHDR and CDR2 is SFDVKD in the germline V gene. The CDR3 loop reads CATGRGGTETEAFF. CDR3 sequence (DNA): TGTGCCACCGGCCGAGGAGGGACGGAGACTGAAGCTTTCTTT.

As concerns this clonotype: One end of the junction does not line up with germline, which may come from a read error. The chain carries TRBV9 and TRBJ2-6; unclear D gene. Germline V CDR1 and CDR2: SGDLS, YYNGEE. The CDR3 extends over 15 amino acids. The CDR3 region is CASGVEVSGANVLTF. The CDR3 coding sequence is TGTGCCAGCGGCGTAGAGGTCTCTGGGGCCAACGTCCTGACTTTC. Full variable domain (missing parts from reference TRBV9 and TRBJ2-6): DSGVTQTPKHLITATGQRVTLRCSPRSGDLSVYWYQQSLDQGLQFLIQYYNGEERAKGNILERFSAQQFPDLHSELNLSSLELGDSALYFCASGVEVSGANVLTFGAGSRLTVL.

The genes are TRBV4-1 and TRBJ1-2; 10 nucleotides agree with TRBD1. The CDR3 loop spans 14 amino acids. J gave up 4 bases and V 4 bases, and 3 bases lay outside the gene matches. Germline CDR1 and CDR2: MGHRA and YSYEKL. The CDR3 is CASSRGDRGYGYTF. In DNA, the CDR3 is TGCGCCAGCAGCCGAGGGGACAGGGGCTATGGCTACACCTTC.

The rearrangement joins TRBV7-9 to TRBJ2-3; 9 bases agree with TRBD1. In germline, CDR1 is SEHNR, CDR2 FQNEAQ (reference sequence). V trimming: 6 bases; J trimming: 6 bases; junction bases outside the gene matches: 7. The CDR3 runs 14 residues. The CDR3 nucleotides are TGTGCCAGCAGGCCCGGACAGGGGATCGATACGCAGTATTTT. Its protein is CASRPGQGIDTQYF.

This rearrangement joins TRBV19 to TRBJ2-3, with TRBD1 matching 8 bases. This CDR3 has 16 residues. V trimming: 1 base; J trimming: 6 bases; junction bases outside the gene matches: 9. Germline V lookup: CDR1 LNHDA, CDR2 SQIVND (reference sequence). This chain's CDR3 is CASSIGSGGVADTQYF. In nucleotides, the CDR3 is TGTGCCAGTAGTATAGGGTCAGGGGGCGTGGCGGATACGCAGTATTTT.

The table lists this clonotype with many counts. The DNA for the CDR3 is TGCGCCAGCAGCCAAGGCATCTATGGCTACACCTTC. Translation: CASSQGIYGYTF. This chain joins TRBV4-1 and TRBJ1-2; no reliable D call. The CDR3 runs to 12 residues. Germline-derived CDR1 and CDR2 are MGHRA and YSYEKL. Trimming took 1 base from V and 4 from J, leaving 4 bases between them.

The rearrangement joins TRBV7-2 to TRBJ2-5; 7 bases map to TRBD2. The J call could be wrong; TRBJ2-7 is a better fit for the DNA end. Per germline, CDR1 SGHTA and CDR2 FQGNSA. The length of the CDR3 is 14 residues. CDR3 DNA sequence: TGTGCCAGCAGCCTACTAGGGAGGGCCTACGAGCAGTACTTC. Its translation: CASSLLGRAYEQYF.

The chain links TRBV12-3 or TRBV12-4 to TRBJ1-2; 11 bases match TRBD1. The CDR3 spans 15 residues. Losses at the gene ends were 5 bases for V and 7 bases for J; bases not matched to a gene: 9. The CDR3 DNA is TGTGCCAGCAGTCTAGGACAGGGGGCCTCCTGTGGCTACACCTTC. Translated: CASSLGQGASCGYTF.

This chain's CDR3 is CATGLATDTQYF. DNA of the CDR3: TGCGCCACGGGACTAGCAACAGATACGCAGTATTTT. The chain is built from TRBV4-1 and TRBJ2-3, with 9 positions matching TRBD2. The germline gives CDR1 MGHRA, CDR2 YSYEKL. The CDR3 spans 12 residues. Trimming cost V 10 bases and J 3 bases; bases outside gene matches: 2.

This clonotype was counted a few times. The chain links TRBV30 to TRBJ1-5, with 10 bases aligning to TRBD1. V was pared by 1 base and J by 7 bases, with 4 bases of the junction left unmatched. CDR1 and CDR2 from the germline V gene are GTSNPN and SVGIG (reference sequence). This CDR3 has 14 residues. DNA for the CDR3: TGTGCCTGGAGTGATGGGACAGGGGAACAGCCCCAGCATTTT. Residues: CAWSDGTGEQPQHF. Complete variable domain (other parts from reference TRBV30 and TRBJ1-5): SQTIHQWPATLVQPVGSPLSLECTVEGTSNPNLYWYRQAAGRGLQLLFYSVGIGQISSEVPQNLSASRPQDRQFILSSKKLLLSDSGFYLCAWSDGTGEQPQHFGDGTRLSIL.

In its sample, this clonotype was seen a few times. The gene calls are TRBV5-1 and TRBJ2-3; 8 bases are shared with TRBD2. The germline V gene has CDR1 SGHRS and CDR2 YFSETQ. Trimming at V came to 0 bases and at J to 6 bases, leaving 6 bases not matched to a gene. The CDR3 has 15 amino acids. This CDR3 reads CASSLVLAGRDTQYF. The CDR3 bases are TGCGCCAGCAGCTTGGTGCTAGCGGGCCGTGATACGCAGTATTTT. The full variable domain, in which reference TRBV5-1 and TRBJ2-3 provide the parts outside the CDR3, is KAGVTQTPRYLIKTRGQQVTLSCSPISGHRSVSWYQQTPGQGLQFLFEYFSETQRNKGNFPGRFSGRQFSNSRSEMNVSTLELGDSALYLCASSLVLAGRDTQYFGPGTRLTVL.

The chain carries TRBV12-3 or TRBV12-4 and TRBJ1-2, with a tentative D call TRBD1 (6 bases). V was pared by 7 bases and J by 5 bases, with 14 bases between. The CDR3 contains 13 residues. The CDR3 sequence: CASKGWGAYGYTF. CDR3 sequence (DNA): TGTGCCAGCAAAGGATGGGGGGCGTATGGCTACACCTTC.

This clonotype was counted only a few times. The chain recombines TRBV6-2 or TRBV6-3 with TRBJ2-1, with 7 bases that match TRBD1. The germline V gene has CDR1 MNHEY and CDR2 SVGEGT. The ends lost 0 bases at V and 5 bases at J; junction bases unmatched: 4. The length of the CDR3 is 15 residues. The CDR3 nucleotides read TGTGCCAGCAGTTACTCGAGGACAGGCAACAATGAGCAGTTCTTC. Its translation is CASSYSRTGNNEQFF.

The table lists this clonotype with a few counts. This chain uses TRBV25-1 with TRBJ2-7; D perhaps matches TRBD1 (5 bases). CDR1 and CDR2 (germline): MGHDK, SYGVNS. This CDR3 has 12 residues. V dropped 8 bases and J dropped 3 bases, with 11 bases sitting between them. The CDR3: CASSQTVYEQYF. In nucleotides, the CDR3 is TGTGCCAGCTCCCAGACAGTCTACGAGCAGTACTTC.

This clonotype was counted a few times. V gene TRBV7-9 combines with J gene TRBJ2-3, with 9 positions matching TRBD2. The CDR3 length is 16 residues. V shed 5 bases, J shed 3 bases, and the junction held 9 bases outside the gene matches. Germline CDR1 reads SEHNR; CDR2 reads FQNEAQ (reference sequence). CDR3 sequence reads: CASSRGRGGSTDTQYF. In nucleotides, the CDR3 is TGTGCCAGCAGCCGGGGGCGGGGGGGTTCAACAGATACGCAGTATTTT.

This chain links TRBV5-4 with TRBJ2-7, with D uncertain. V lost 4 bases to trimming and J lost 5 bases, with 10 bases between them. CDR1 SGHNT and CDR2 YYREEE come from the germline V gene (reference sequence). The CDR3 is 12 amino acids. CDR3 nucleotide sequence: TGTGCCAGCAGCCAGACTCCCGACGAGCAGTACTTC. Its protein is CASSQTPDEQYF. Together with reference TRBV5-4 and TRBJ2-7, the CDR3 gives the full variable domain: ETGVTQSPTHLIKTRGQQVTLRCSSQSGHNTVSWYQQALGQGPQFIFQYYREEENGRGNFPPRFSGLQFPNYSSELNVNALELDDSALYLCASSQTPDEQYFGPGTRLTVT.

This clonotype was observed once. This rearrangement joins TRBV6-6 to TRBJ1-2, with 9 bases that match TRBD1. Germline lookup yields CDR1 MNHNY and CDR2 SVGAGI (reference sequence). The junction had 4 bases not matched to a gene; V was cut back by 5 bases and J by 3 bases. The CDR3 runs to 14 residues. The CDR3 loop reads CASSRRQGDYGYTF. CDR3 sequence (DNA): TGTGCCAGCAGTCGTAGACAGGGGGACTATGGCTACACCTTC.

V and J are TRBV3-1 and TRBJ2-7; maybe TRBD2 (6 bases). The CDR3 is 15 amino acids. The germline V gene has CDR1 LGHDT and CDR2 YNNKEL (reference sequence). Trimming left V 4 bases short and J 2 bases short, with 15 bases between. DNA of the CDR3: TGTGCCAGCAGCCCGATGGAGGGAATCCCCTACGAGCAGTACTTC. Amino acid sequence: CASSPMEGIPYEQYF.